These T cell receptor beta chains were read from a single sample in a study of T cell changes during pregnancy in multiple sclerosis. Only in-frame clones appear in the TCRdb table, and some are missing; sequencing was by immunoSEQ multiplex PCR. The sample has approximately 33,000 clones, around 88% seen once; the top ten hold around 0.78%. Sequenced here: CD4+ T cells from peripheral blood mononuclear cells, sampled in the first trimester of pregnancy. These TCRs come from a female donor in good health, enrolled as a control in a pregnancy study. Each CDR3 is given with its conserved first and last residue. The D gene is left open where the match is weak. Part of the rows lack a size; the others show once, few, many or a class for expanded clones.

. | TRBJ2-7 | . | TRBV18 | CASSAGSDIHEQYF | TGTGCCAGCTCGGCCGGGTCCGATATCCACGAGCAGTACTTC
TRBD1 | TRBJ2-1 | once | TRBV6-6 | CASSLEDRFRQFF | TGTGCCAGCAGCCTCGAGGACAGGTTCCGCCAGTTCTTC
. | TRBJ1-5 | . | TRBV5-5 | CASSLAREQPQHF | TGTGCCAGCAGCTTGGCAAGAGAGCAGCCCCAGCATTTT
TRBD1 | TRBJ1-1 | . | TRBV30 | CAWSAPDRGWIMSSEAFF | TGTGCCTGGAGTGCGCCCGACAGGGGCTGGATTATGAGCTCTGAAGCTTTCTTT
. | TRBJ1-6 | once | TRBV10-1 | CASSESRVSPLHF | TGCGCCAGCAGTGAGTCGCGGGTATCACCCCTCCACTTT
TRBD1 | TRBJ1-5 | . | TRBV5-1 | CASSLGTGAQPQHF | TGCGCCAGCAGCTTAGGGACAGGGGCCCAGCCCCAGCATTTT
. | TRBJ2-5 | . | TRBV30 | CAGEGGASWGETQYF | TGTGCCGGAGAGGGGGGGGCATCTTGGGGAGAGACCCAGTACTTC
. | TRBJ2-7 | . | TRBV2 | CASSRSTWYEQYF | TGTGCCAGCAGCCGGTCCACCTGGTACGAGCAGTACTTC
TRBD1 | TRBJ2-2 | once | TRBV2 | CASSARGPNTGELFF | TGTGCCAGCAGTGCGAGGGGGCCGAACACCGGGGAGCTGTTTTTT
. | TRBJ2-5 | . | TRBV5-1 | CASSLQGIQETQYF | TGCGCCAGCAGCTTGCAGGGGATTCAAGAGACCCAGTACTTC
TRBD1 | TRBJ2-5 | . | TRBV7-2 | CASSPQTGVGTQYF | TGTGCCAGCAGCCCCCAGACAGGGGTGGGGACCCAGTACTTC
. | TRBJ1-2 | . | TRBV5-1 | CASSLDGGQTYGYTF | TGCGCCAGCAGCTTGGACGGGGGGCAAACCTATGGCTACACCTTC
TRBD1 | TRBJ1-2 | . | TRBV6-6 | CASIDTLDRDHLCYTF | TGTGCCAGCATCGATACATTGGACAGGGACCACTTGTGCTACACCTTC
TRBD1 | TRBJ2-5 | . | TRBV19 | CASAQDRETQYF | TGTGCCTCTGCCCAGGACAGGGAGACCCAGTACTTC
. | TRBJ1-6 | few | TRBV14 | CASSQGQGPNSPLHF | TGTGCCAGCAGCCAAGGGCAGGGGCCCAATTCACCCCTCCACTTT
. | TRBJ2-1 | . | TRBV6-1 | CASSDTREQFF | TGTGCCAGCAGTGATACGAGGGAGCAGTTCTTC
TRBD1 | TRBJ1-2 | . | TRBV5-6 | CASSADRARGYTF | TGTGCCAGCAGCGCCGACAGGGCGAGGGGCTACACCTTC
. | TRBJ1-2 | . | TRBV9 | CASSKSRGTGGYTF | TGTGCCAGCAGCAAAAGTAGGGGGACGGGGGGCTACACCTTC
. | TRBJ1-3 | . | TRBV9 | CASSPGGGFSGNTIYF | TGTGCCAGCAGTCCCGGGGGGGGCTTCTCTGGAAACACCATATATTTT
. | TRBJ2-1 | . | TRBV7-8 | CASSLDRRNEQFF | TGTGCCAGCAGCTTGGACAGACGGAATGAGCAGTTCTTC
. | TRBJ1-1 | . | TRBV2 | CASSVNSEAFF | TGTGCCAGCAGTGTTAACAGTGAAGCTTTCTTT
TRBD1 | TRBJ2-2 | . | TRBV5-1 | CASSPGTGGITGELFF | TGCGCCAGCAGCCCCGGGACAGGGGGCATCACCGGGGAGCTGTTTTTT
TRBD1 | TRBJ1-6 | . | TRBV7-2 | CASSRGQGAHNSPLHF | TGTGCCAGCAGCCGGGGACAGGGGGCCCATAATTCACCCCTCCACTTT
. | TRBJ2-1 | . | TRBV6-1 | CATSTGYNEQFF | TGTGCCACTTCGACAGGTTACAATGAGCAGTTCTTC
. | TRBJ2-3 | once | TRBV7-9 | CASSSQGTSTDTQYF | TGTGCCAGCAGCTCCCAGGGTACGAGCACAGATACGCAGTATTTT
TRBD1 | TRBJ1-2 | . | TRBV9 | CASKLGQGPNYGYTF | TGTGCCAGCAAATTGGGACAGGGGCCTAACTATGGCTACACCTTC
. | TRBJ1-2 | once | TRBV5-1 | CASSPRDPGNYGYTF | TGCGCCAGCAGCCCCCGAGACCCAGGGAACTATGGCTACACCTTC